The 5 T cell receptor beta chains below were found in one sample sequenced in a study of cytomegalovirus exposure and HLA in healthy donors. Both 60 Vbeta primers and 13 Jbeta primers went into the PCR. Profiling relied on immunoSEQ multiplex PCR, and the TCRdb table lists in-frame clones only, not all of them. The sample has a few hundred thousand clones, about three quarters seen once. The sequenced material came from PBMCs. These receptors came from a woman aged 55-75 years in good health and CMV-seropositive.

This clone was counted only a few times. The chain recombines TRBV5-1 with TRBJ2-3; 7 bases agree with TRBD2. Germline loops: CDR1 SGHRS, CDR2 YFSETQ. V shed 2 bases, J shed 3 bases, and the junction held 6 bases outside the gene matches. CDR3 length: 15 residues. The CDR3 protein is CASSFLAVGTDTQYF. The CDR3, as DNA: TGCGCCAGCAGCTTTCTAGCGGTGGGGACAGATACGCAGTATTTT.

This rearrangement joins TRBV19 to TRBJ2-2; 9 bases are shared with TRBD1. The CDR3 has 14 residues. V gave up 8 bases and J gave up 5 bases; unmatched junction bases: 6. Germline assignment: CDR1 LNHDA and CDR2 SQIVND (reference sequence). CDR3 DNA sequence: TGTGCCAGTGGGGGACAGGGTCAAACCGGGGAGCTGTTTTTT. Encoded protein: CASGGQGQTGELFF.

This chain joins TRBV5-4 and TRBJ1-5, with TRBD1 matching over 7 bases. Trimming at V came to 7 bases and at J to 7 bases, leaving 5 bases not matched to a gene. This CDR3 spans 12 amino acids. Germline lookup yields CDR1 SGHNT and CDR2 YYREEE (reference sequence). This CDR3 is CASGQAGQPQHF. The CDR3 nucleotides are TGTGCCAGCGGACAGGCGGGACAGCCCCAGCATTTT.

The chain has TRBV5-1 and TRBJ2-7; 9 bases are shared with TRBD2. This CDR3 contains 16 residues. V dropped 4 bases and J dropped 3; count of bases not matched to a gene: 11. Germline V gene data show CDR1 as SGHRS and CDR2 as YFSETQ. As DNA, the CDR3 is TGCGCCAGCAGCCCCCCGACTAGCGGTTCTGTCTACGAGCAGTACTTC. Residues: CASSPPTSGSVYEQYF. The full variable domain, rest sourced from reference TRBV5-1 and TRBJ2-7, is KAGVTQTPRYLIKTRGQQVTLSCSPISGHRSVSWYQQTPGQGLQFLFEYFSETQRNKGNFPGRFSGRQFSNSRSEMNVSTLELGDSALYLCASSPPTSGSVYEQYFGPGTRLTVT.

This clone was counted only a few times. The chain combines TRBV7-2 with TRBJ2-6; 8 bases align to TRBD1. Germline CDR1 reads SGHTA; CDR2 reads FQGNSA. The CDR3 extends over 16 amino acids. The trim removed 4 bases at V and 0 bases at J, leaving 2 bases unmatched. The CDR3 sequence: CASSSTGGSGANVLTF. The CDR3, as DNA: TGTGCCAGCAGCTCAACAGGGGGCTCTGGGGCCAACGTCCTGACTTTC.